The 18 T cell receptor beta chains listed next were all sequenced from one sample in a study of T cell responses to AZD1222 COVID-19 vaccine (dated by TCRdb to the early 2020s). The library was produced with the immunoSEQ multiplex PCR assay. Not all clones reach the TCRdb copy of this immuneACCESS table, which keeps in-frame sequences only. Checked studies attribute under half of the gap to unresolved V genes and leave the rest unexplained. This sample gives fewer than 130,000 clones in total; over 85% of them show up just once. The ten largest make up around 16% of the sample. Per the publication, the time point label means: about 28 days (+/-7) after the second vaccine dose. The material was peripheral blood, obtained 28 days after the second AZD1222 dose. These receptors all stem from an adult who received the AZD1222 COVID-19 vaccine.

The rearrangement joins TRBV9 to TRBJ1-2; D unresolved. The CDR3 runs to 14 residues. Germline CDR1 SGDLS, CDR2 YYNGEE. V lost 0 bases and J lost 3, with 9 bases in between. CDR3 coding DNA: TGTGCCAGCAGCGTAGGGCTGGGTGACTATGGCTACACCTTC. Its protein product is CASSVGLGDYGYTF.

This chain connects TRBV10-1 to TRBJ2-3; tentatively, D is TRBD1 or TRBD2 (5 bases each). In germline, CDR1 is WNHNN, CDR2 SYGVQD (reference sequence). This CDR3 has 16 residues. The ends were cut back, 3 bases at V and 3 bases at J, with 16 bases in the middle. CDR3 sequence (DNA): TGCGCCAGCAGTGACCGTGGGACGGGTTTTACAGATACGCAGTATTTT. It is translated as CASSDRGTGFTDTQYF.

The chain couples TRBV11-2 to TRBJ2-1, with no clear D. CDR3 length: 11 amino acids. CDR1 is SGHAT and CDR2 is FQNNGV in the germline V gene. V lost 1 base and J 9 bases, leaving 4 bases between the germline ends. CDR3 nucleotide sequence: TGTGCCAGCAGCTTAGGGGGTGAGCAGTTCTTC. Its translation: CASSLGGEQFF.

The V gene is TRBV15, the J gene TRBJ1-1; 11 bases agree with TRBD1. This CDR3 has 17 amino acids. Germline V gene sequence: CDR1 LNHNV, CDR2 YYDKDF (reference sequence). With V trimmed by 0 bases and J by 1 base, 4 bases remained unmatched. DNA of the CDR3: TGTGCCACCAGCAGAGATCGGGGACAGGGGGGGAACACTGAAGCTTTCTTT. This gives the protein CATSRDRGQGGNTEAFF.

This chain connects TRBV3-1 (or the pseudogene TRBV3-2) to TRBJ2-7; D call uncertain. CDR1 is LGHDT and CDR2 is YNNKEL in the germline V gene (reference sequence). V was cut by 1 base and J by 0 bases, with 10 bases left in between. There are 15 residues in the CDR3. The CDR3 sequence is CASSQAGGPSYEQYF. In DNA, the CDR3 is TGTGCCAGCAGCCAAGCCGGCGGTCCCTCCTACGAGCAGTACTTC.

The rearrangement uses TRBV6-2 or TRBV6-3 and TRBJ2-1, with D perhaps matching TRBD1 or TRBD2 (7 bases each). V gave up 5 bases and J gave up 1 base, with 21 bases separating them. Germline lookup yields CDR1 MNHEY and CDR2 SVGEGT. The CDR3 has 18 residues. This chain's CDR3 is CASSLRDSGRGSYNEQFF. Here the CDR3 DNA reads TGTGCCAGCAGTCTCCGGGACAGTGGGCGGGGGTCCTACAATGAGCAGTTCTTC.

This rearrangement joins TRBV10-3 to TRBJ2-5, with 10 bases lining up with TRBD1. V lost 10 bases and J lost 2; bases outside the gene matches: 13. The CDR3 runs to 16 residues. The germline V gene encodes CDR1 ENHRY and CDR2 SYGVKD. CDR3 sequence: CATRKMGTGVQETQYF. The DNA for the CDR3 is TGTGCCACCAGAAAAATGGGGACAGGGGTTCAAGAGACCCAGTACTTC.

Only one count was recorded for this clone. This chain connects TRBV11-2 to TRBJ2-7; 8 bases fit TRBD1. V lost 4 bases, J lost 4 bases, and 12 bases stayed unmatched. The CDR3 is 16 amino acids. Germline-derived CDR1 and CDR2 are SGHAT and FQNNGV. CDR3 sequence reads: CASSSTPRGRIYEQYF. DNA of the CDR3: TGTGCCAGCAGCTCAACCCCCAGGGGGCGGATATACGAGCAGTACTTC.

V gene TRBV11-2 combines with J gene TRBJ1-3; D might be TRBD1 (6 bases). CDR3 length equals 17 residues. V lost 5 bases to trimming and J lost 0 bases, with 17 bases between them. Germline CDR1 SGHAT, CDR2 FQNNGV. The CDR3 nucleotides read TGTGCCAGCAGCCCCCGGACAGCAGAAGGCTCTGGAAACACCATATATTTT. This codes for CASSPRTAEGSGNTIYF.

The chain is built from TRBV7-9 and TRBJ2-5, with a weak D call TRBD1 (6 bases). Per germline, CDR1 SEHNR and CDR2 FQNEAQ (reference sequence). This CDR3 is built from 16 residues. The V and J ends lost 1 base and 5 bases respectively, with 17 bases between them. CDR3 DNA sequence: TGTGCCAGCAGCTTAGAGAGCAGGGGTATATTGGAGACCCAGTACTTC. Translating it yields CASSLESRGILETQYF.

V is TRBV3-1 (or the pseudogene TRBV3-2) and J is TRBJ2-1; D gene unclear. V lost 4 bases and J 9 bases, leaving 10 bases between the germline ends. CDR1 LGHDT and CDR2 YNNKEL come from the germline V gene (reference sequence). CDR3 length equals 12 residues. The CDR3 bases are TGTGCCAGCAGCCTGTCGGATAGTGAGCAGTTCTTC. It is translated as CASSLSDSEQFF.

The DNA for the CDR3 is TGTGCCAGCAGTAGGACAGGGGGCTCTGGAAACACCATATATTTT. Amino acids: CASSRTGGSGNTIYF. V gene TRBV2 combines with J gene TRBJ1-3, with 10 bases fitting TRBD1. CDR3 length equals 15 residues. Germline V gene data show CDR1 as SNHLY and CDR2 as FYNNEI. Trimming at V came to 5 bases and at J to 0 bases, leaving 1 base not matched to a gene. The entire variable domain, with the rest obtained from reference TRBV2 and TRBJ1-3, is as follows: EPEVTQTPSHQVTQMGQEVILRCVPISNHLYFYWYRQILGQKVEFLVSFYNNEISEKSEIFDDQFSVERPDGSNFTLKIRSTKLEDSAMYFCASSRTGGSGNTIYFGEGSWLTVV.

J is TRBJ2-7 and V is TRBV28; 8 bases fit TRBD1. In germline, CDR1 is MDHEN, CDR2 SYDVKM. The CDR3 loop spans 14 amino acids. J gave up 6 bases and V 6 bases, and 10 bases lay outside the gene matches. CDR3 sequence (DNA): TGTGCCAGCAGCCTCCACAGGGGGGTGGGCGAGCAGTACTTC. Amino acid sequence: CASSLHRGVGEQYF.

This chain links TRBV7-9 with TRBJ2-6; D might be TRBD1 or TRBD2, each matching 5 bases. Trimming took off 5 bases at V and 2 bases at J, with 13 bases between the two ends. Germline V gene lookup returns CDR1 SEHNR and CDR2 FQNEAQ (reference sequence). The CDR3 length is 16 residues. The CDR3 sequence is CASSRGYGTGANVLTF. The CDR3 nucleotides are TGTGCCAGCAGCCGGGGCTACGGGACTGGGGCCAACGTCCTGACTTTC.

This chain connects TRBV5-6 to TRBJ1-3; a weak D match, TRBD1 (5 bases). V was clipped by 4 bases and J by 2 bases, with 7 bases between them. The CDR3 is 13 residues long. Germline CDR1 and CDR2: SGHDT and YYEEEE. CDR3 nucleotide sequence: TGTGCCAGCAGCAGGGGTCCTGGAAACACCATATATTTT. Translated: CASSRGPGNTIYF.

The chain recombines TRBV5-1 with TRBJ1-1; unclear D gene. Deletions cut 1 base from V and 5 bases from J, with 9 bases between. This CDR3 spans 13 amino acids. Germline values: CDR1 SGHRS, CDR2 YFSETQ. The CDR3 DNA sequence: TGCGCCAGCAGCTTGTCGACGGTGACTGAAGCTTTCTTT. Its protein product is CASSLSTVTEAFF.

The chain links TRBV28 to TRBJ1-2; D unclear. The ends were cut back, 5 bases at V and 3 bases at J, with 28 bases in the middle. The length of the CDR3 is 19 residues. CDR1 MDHEN and CDR2 SYDVKM come from the germline V gene. The CDR3 DNA sequence: TGTGCCAGCAGTCCGCGCCTCCCGAGGCGGGGAACGAATCACTATGGCTACACCTTC. Amino acids: CASSPRLPRRGTNHYGYTF.

The J gene is TRBJ2-5, the V gene TRBV6-2 or TRBV6-3; tentatively, D is TRBD1 or TRBD2 (5 bases each). Trimming took 6 bases from V and 0 from J, leaving 14 bases between them. Germline V lookup: CDR1 MNHEY, CDR2 SVGEGT. CDR3 length equals 15 residues. The CDR3 loop is CASSPQLGDQETQYF. For the CDR3, the DNA is TGTGCCAGCAGCCCACAATTGGGGGACCAAGAGACCCAGTACTTC.